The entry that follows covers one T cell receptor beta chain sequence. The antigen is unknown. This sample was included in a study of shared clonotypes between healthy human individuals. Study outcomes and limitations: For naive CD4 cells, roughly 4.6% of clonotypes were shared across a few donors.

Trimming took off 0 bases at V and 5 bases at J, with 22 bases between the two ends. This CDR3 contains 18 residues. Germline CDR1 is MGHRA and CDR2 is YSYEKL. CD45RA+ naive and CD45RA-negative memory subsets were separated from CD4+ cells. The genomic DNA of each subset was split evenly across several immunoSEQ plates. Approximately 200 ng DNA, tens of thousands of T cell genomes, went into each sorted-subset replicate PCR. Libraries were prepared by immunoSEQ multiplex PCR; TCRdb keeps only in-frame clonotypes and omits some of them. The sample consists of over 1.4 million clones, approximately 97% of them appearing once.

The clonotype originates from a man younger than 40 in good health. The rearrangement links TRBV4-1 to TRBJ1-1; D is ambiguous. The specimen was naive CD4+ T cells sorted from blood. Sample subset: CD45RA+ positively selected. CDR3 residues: CASSQDYGSFGVGTEAFF. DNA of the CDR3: TGCGCCAGCAGCCAAGATTACGGTAGCTTTGGGGTGGGAACTGAAGCTTTCTTT.